This T cell receptor beta chain comes out of a study of blood T cell repertoires in COVID-19. About the study: The samples span acute and convalescent COVID-19 from the United States, Italy and Spain. PBMCs, B-cell-depleted T cells, or T cells were the source of the cDNA or gDNA that made up the material.

V dropped 2 bases and J dropped 9 bases, with 7 bases sitting between them. The CDR3 consists of 11 residues. Germline CDR1 LNHDA, CDR2 SQIVND (reference sequence). Authors' processing steps: Nucleated cell number was recorded as an estimate derived from reference gene primer amplification. TCRdb's table, derived via immunoSEQ multiplex PCR, lists solely in-frame clones and lacks some. V and J calls and clone size come straight from that table; D and trimming were deduced from the DNA. Of 250,000 or so clones detected, around 84% appear once; the ten largest clones hold about 2.3%. Input material: peripheral blood. This sequence originates from a man aged 35 to 55 who had recovered from COVID-19. The chain combines TRBV19 with TRBJ1-1; perhaps TRBD1 as D (6 bases). The CDR3 loop reads CASSITGKAFF. The CDR3 DNA sequence: TGTGCCAGTAGTATAACAGGGAAAGCTTTCTTT.